The clone carrying this T cell receptor (beta chain) has more than one count but fewer than ten. Its antigen remains unknown. This sample is part of a study of regulatory T cells in long-lasting Graves disease. Building of the TCR beta libraries involved iRepertoire HTBI primers and Arm-PCR of CDR3 regions. MiXCR, run by TCRdb on the multiplex PCR reads, gives a single entry per CDR3 protein. The sample has roughly 400,000 distinct CDR3 sequences; approximately 15% are singletons. The study's findings and limits: Sharing of public clonotypes was greater in persistent patients (about 3,000) than in new patients (around 930).

The J segment lost 4 bases and the V segment lost 1 base, leaving 3 bases of the junction unmatched. This CDR3 is 15 amino acids long. Germline loops: CDR1 LGHNA, CDR2 YSLEER. Time point indicated: newly diagnosed GD, antithyroid drugs for less than 3 months. The TCR library was made from RNA extracted from PBMCs. These same data were also listed under a study on T cells in Graves' hyperthyroidism and ophthalmopathy. This second study notes: Participants, patients aged 18 to 65, had newly diagnosed hyperthyroidism with a duration under 2 months.

This specimen consisted of peripheral blood mononuclear cells (PBMCs), obtained at new diagnosis, from a patient treated with antithyroid drugs. The receptor was isolated from a woman aged 35 to 49 with Graves disease. V is TRBV4-3 and J is TRBJ2-1; 8 bases are a match to TRBD1. CDR3 sequence (DNA): TGCGCCAGCAGCCAAGGGACAGGGATATACAATGAGCAGTTCTTC. Translated: CASSQGTGIYNEQFF.